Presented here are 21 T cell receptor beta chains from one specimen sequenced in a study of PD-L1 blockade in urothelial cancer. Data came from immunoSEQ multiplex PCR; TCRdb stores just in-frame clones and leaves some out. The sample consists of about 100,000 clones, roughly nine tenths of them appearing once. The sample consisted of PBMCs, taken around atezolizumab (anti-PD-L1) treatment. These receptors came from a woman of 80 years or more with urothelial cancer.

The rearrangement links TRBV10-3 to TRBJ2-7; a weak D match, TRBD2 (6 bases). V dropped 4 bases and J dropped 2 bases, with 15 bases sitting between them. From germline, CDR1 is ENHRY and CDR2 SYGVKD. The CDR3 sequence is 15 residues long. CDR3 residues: CAISGRANKTYEQYF. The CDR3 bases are TGTGCCATCAGTGGGAGGGCAAACAAGACCTACGAGCAGTACTTC.

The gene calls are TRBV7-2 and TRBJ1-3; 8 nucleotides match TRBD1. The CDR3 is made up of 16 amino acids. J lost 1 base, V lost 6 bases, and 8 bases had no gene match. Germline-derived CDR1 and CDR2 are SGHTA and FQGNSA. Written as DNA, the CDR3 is TGTGCCAGCAGGCAGAACACAGGGGGTTCTGGAAACACCATATATTTT. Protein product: CASRQNTGGSGNTIYF.

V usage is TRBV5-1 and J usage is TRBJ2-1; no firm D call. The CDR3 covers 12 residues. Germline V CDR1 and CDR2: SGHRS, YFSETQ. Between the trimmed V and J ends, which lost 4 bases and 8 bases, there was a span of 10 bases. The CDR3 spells CASSPRGDEQFF. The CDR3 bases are TGCGCCAGCAGCCCTCGAGGTGATGAGCAGTTCTTC.

CDR3 coding DNA: TGTGCCAGCAGCCAAACAGGGGCCACTGAAGCTTTCTTT. Translation: CASSQTGATEAFF. The chain recombines TRBV7-9 with TRBJ1-1; 7 nucleotides align to TRBD1. The CDR3 sequence is 13 residues long. Germline values: CDR1 SEHNR, CDR2 FQNEAQ (reference sequence). The ends lost 5 bases at V and 4 bases at J; junction bases unmatched: 4.

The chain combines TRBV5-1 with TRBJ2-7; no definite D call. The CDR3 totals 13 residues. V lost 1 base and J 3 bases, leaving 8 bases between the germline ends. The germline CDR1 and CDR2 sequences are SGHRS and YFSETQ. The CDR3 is CASSLLQHYEQYF. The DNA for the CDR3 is TGCGCCAGCAGCTTGTTACAGCACTACGAGCAGTACTTC.

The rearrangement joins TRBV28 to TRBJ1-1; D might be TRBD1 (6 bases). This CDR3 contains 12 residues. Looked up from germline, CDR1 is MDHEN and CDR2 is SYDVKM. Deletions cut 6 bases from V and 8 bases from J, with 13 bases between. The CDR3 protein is CASSRDMPEAFF. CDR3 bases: TGTGCCAGCAGCCGGGACATGCCCGAAGCTTTCTTT.

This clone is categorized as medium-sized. Written as DNA, the CDR3 is TGTGCCACCACTTTAGGAGGGGTCGAGCAGTACTTC. Protein: CATTLGGVEQYF. The chain carries TRBV6-5 and TRBJ2-7, with D possibly being TRBD2 (6 bases). Deletions cut 10 bases from V and 6 bases from J, with 16 bases between. Germline CDR1 reads MNHEY; CDR2 reads SVGAGI. The CDR3 spans 12 residues.

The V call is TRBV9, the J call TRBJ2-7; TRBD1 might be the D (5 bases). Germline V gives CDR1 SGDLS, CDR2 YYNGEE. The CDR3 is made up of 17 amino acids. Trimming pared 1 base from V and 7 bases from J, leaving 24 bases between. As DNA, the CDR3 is TGTGCCAGCAGCGTAAGAGCCTGGGGCCCCTTTTGGTCGGAGCAGTACTTC. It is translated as CASSVRAWGPFWSEQYF.

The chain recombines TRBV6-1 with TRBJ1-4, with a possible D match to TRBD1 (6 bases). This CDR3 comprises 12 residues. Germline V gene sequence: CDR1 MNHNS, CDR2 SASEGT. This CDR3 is CAGAGANEKLFF. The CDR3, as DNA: TGTGCGGGCGCGGGGGCCAATGAAAAACTGTTTTTT.

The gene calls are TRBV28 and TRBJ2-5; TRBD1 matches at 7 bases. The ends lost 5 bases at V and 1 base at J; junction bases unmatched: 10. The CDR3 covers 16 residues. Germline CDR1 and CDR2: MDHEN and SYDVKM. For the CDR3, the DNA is TGTGCCAGCAGTCTCGGGACAGCGACCCTCCAAGAGACCCAGTACTTC. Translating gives CASSLGTATLQETQYF.

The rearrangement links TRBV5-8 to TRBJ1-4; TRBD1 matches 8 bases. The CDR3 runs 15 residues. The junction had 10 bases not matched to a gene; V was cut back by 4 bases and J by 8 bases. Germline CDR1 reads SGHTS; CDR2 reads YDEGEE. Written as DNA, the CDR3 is TGTGCCAGCAGCCTACCGGGACAGGAGAGAGAAAAACTGTTTTTT. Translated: CASSLPGQEREKLFF.

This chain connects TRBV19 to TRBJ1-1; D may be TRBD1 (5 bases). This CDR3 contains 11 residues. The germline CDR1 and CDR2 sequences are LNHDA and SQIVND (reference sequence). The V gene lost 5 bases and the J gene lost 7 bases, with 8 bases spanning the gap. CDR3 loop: CASSLQGEAFF. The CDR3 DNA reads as TGTGCCAGTAGTCTCCAGGGTGAAGCTTTCTTT.

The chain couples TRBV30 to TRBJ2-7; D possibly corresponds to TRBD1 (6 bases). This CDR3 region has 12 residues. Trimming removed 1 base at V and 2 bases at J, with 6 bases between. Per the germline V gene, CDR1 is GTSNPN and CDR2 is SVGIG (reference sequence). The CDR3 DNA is TGTGCCTGGAGTGGACAGGCCTACGAGCAGTACTTC. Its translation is CAWSGQAYEQYF.

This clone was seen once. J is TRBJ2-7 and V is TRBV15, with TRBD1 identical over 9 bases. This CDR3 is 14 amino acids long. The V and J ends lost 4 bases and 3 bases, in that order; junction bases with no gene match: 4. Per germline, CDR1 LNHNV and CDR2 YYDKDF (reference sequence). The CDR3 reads CATSTGTGIYEQYF. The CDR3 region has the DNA TGTGCCACCAGCACCGGGACAGGGATCTACGAGCAGTACTTC.

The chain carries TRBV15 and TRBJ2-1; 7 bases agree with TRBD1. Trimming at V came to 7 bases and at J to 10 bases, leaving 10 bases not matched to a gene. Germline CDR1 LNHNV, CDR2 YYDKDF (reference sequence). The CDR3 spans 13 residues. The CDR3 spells CATTTGYVPEQFF. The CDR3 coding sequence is TGTGCCACCACGACAGGGTATGTCCCCGAGCAGTTCTTC.

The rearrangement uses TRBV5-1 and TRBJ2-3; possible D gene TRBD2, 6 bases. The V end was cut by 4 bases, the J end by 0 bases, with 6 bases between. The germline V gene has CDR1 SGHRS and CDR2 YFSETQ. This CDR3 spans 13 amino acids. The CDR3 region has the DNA TGCGCCAGCAGCGGGACTAGCACAGATACGCAGTATTTT. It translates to CASSGTSTDTQYF.

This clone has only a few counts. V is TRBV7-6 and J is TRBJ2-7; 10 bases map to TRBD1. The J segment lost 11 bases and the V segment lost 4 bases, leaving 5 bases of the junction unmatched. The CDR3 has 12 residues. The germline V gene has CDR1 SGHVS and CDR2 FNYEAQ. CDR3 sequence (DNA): TGTGCCAGCAGCTCAGACAGGGGGCTGAAGTACTTC. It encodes CASSSDRGLKYF.

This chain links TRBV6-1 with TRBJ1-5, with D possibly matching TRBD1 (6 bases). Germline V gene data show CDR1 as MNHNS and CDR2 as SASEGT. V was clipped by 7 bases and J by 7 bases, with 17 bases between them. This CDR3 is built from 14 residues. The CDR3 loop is CASTPTGVDQPQHF. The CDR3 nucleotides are TGTGCCAGCACCCCGACAGGAGTGGACCAGCCCCAGCATTTT.

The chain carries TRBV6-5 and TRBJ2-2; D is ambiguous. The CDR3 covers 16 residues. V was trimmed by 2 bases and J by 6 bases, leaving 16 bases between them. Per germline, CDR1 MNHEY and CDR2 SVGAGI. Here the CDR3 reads CASSYDYSKNAGELFF. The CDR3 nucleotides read TGTGCCAGCAGTTACGATTATAGCAAAAACGCCGGGGAGCTGTTTTTT.

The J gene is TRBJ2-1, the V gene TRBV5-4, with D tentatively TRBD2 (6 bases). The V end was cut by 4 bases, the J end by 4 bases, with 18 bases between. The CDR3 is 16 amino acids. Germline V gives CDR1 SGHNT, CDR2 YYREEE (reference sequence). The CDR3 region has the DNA TGTGCCAGCAGCCTCGGACTGGGGGGATCTTACAATGAGCAGTTCTTC. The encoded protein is CASSLGLGGSYNEQFF. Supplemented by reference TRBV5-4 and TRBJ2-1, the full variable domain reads ETGVTQSPTHLIKTRGQQVTLRCSSQSGHNTVSWYQQALGQGPQFIFQYYREEENGRGNFPPRFSGLQFPNYSSELNVNALELDDSALYLCASSLGLGGSYNEQFFGPGTRLTVL.

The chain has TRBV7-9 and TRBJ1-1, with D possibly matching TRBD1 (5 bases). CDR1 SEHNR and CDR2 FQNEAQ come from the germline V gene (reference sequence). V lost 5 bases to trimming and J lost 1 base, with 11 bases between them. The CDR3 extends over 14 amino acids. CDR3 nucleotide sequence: TGTGCCAGCAGCCAAAGACAGACGAACACTGAAGCTTTCTTT. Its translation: CASSQRQTNTEAFF. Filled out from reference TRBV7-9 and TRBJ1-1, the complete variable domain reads DTGVSQNPRHKITKRGQNVTFRCDPISEHNRLYWYRQTLGQGPEFLTYFQNEAQLEKSRLLSDRFSAERPKGSFSTLEIQRTEQGDSAMYLCASSQRQTNTEAFFGQGTRLTVV.